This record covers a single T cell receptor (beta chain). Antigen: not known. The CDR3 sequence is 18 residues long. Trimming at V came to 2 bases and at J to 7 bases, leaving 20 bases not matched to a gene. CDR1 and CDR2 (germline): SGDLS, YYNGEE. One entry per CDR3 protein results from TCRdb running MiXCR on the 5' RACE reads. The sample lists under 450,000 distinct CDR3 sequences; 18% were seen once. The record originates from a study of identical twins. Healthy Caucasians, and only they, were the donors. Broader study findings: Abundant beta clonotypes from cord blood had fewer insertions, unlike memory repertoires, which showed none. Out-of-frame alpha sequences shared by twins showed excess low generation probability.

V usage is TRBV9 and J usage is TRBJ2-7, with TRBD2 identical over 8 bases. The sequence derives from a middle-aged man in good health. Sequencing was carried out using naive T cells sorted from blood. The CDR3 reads CASSVGLWNGRDYSEQYF. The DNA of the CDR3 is TGTGCCAGCAGCGTGGGGCTCTGGAACGGGAGGGATTATTCAGAGCAGTACTTC.